Sequencing of this T cell receptor beta chain was carried out in a study of T cell responses to AZD1222 COVID-19 vaccine. Study-level findings and limits: The span of vaccine-associated CD4 TCRs extended across spike, with dominance at 160-218 and 743-854.

Germline V lookup: CDR1 SGDLS, CDR2 YYNGEE. This CDR3 is built from 15 residues. The V segment lost 7 bases and the J segment 2 bases; nucleotides outside the gene matches: 11. Clones were read by immunoSEQ multiplex PCR, and TCRdb kept only the in-frame ones, dropping some. The data contain some 150,000 clones, 88% of them singletons. Note on this clone: Antigen specificity is unknown.

The chain links TRBV9 to TRBJ1-2, with 7 nucleotides matching TRBD1. The material was peripheral blood, obtained 28 days after the second dose of the MenACWY control vaccine. The receptor was derived from an adult who received the MenACWY meningococcal vaccine as a control. The CDR3 DNA reads as TGTGCCAGCGATAGGGGGACAGCCTGGAACTATGGCTACACCTTC. It is translated as CASDRGTAWNYGYTF.